These 25 T cell receptor beta chains originate from one sample sequenced in a study of shared clonotypes between healthy human individuals. Libraries were prepared by immunoSEQ multiplex PCR; TCRdb keeps only in-frame clonotypes and omits some of them. The sample holds some 1,900,000 clones, over 85% seen once. Only CD45RO-negative cells positively selected for CCR7 counted as naive CD8 cells, so terminally differentiated effector memory CD45RA+ cells were excluded. Sequenced: naive CD8+ T cells sorted from blood. These receptors all stem from a young man in good health.

The chain links TRBV25-1 to TRBJ1-2; TRBD1 matches 10 bases. Unmatched junction bases numbered 6, after V lost 5 bases and J lost 3 bases. This CDR3 has 15 amino acids. The germline CDR1 and CDR2 sequences are MGHDK and SYGVNS. The CDR3 region is CASSLEGTGDYGYTF. The CDR3 DNA is TGTGCCAGCAGTCTAGAAGGGACAGGGGACTATGGCTACACCTTC.

This chain connects TRBV4-1 to TRBJ2-5, with D tentatively TRBD2 (6 bases). The CDR3 has 18 amino acids. V was trimmed by 2 bases and J by 1 base, leaving 20 bases between them. Germline V lookup: CDR1 MGHRA, CDR2 YSYEKL. CDR3 loop: CASSQSQPGDPFQETQYF. CDR3 DNA: TGCGCCAGCAGCCAATCTCAGCCGGGAGATCCATTCCAAGAGACCCAGTACTTC.

J is TRBJ1-4 and V is TRBV12-5; 7 bases line up with TRBD1. This CDR3 comprises 16 residues. Per the germline V gene, CDR1 is LGHNT and CDR2 is FRNRAP. The V segment lost 6 bases and the J segment 3 bases; nucleotides outside the gene matches: 10. In nucleotides, the CDR3 is TGTGCTAGTGGGGAGGGACAGTTCAATGCTAATGAAAAACTGTTTTTT. Residues: CASGEGQFNANEKLFF.

This rearrangement joins TRBV7-9 to TRBJ2-7; TRBD1 matches at 8 bases. There are 15 residues in the CDR3. With 2 bases clipped from V and 2 bases from J, the junction kept 5 bases outside the gene matches. CDR1 and CDR2 (germline): SEHNR, FQNEAQ (reference sequence). This CDR3 is CASSLPLTGAYEQYF. The CDR3 bases are TGTGCCAGCAGCTTACCCTTGACAGGGGCCTACGAGCAGTACTTC.

The CDR3 DNA reads TGTGCCAGCAGCTTGGGCAGGGGGGAAACCTACGAGCAGTACTTC. Translation: CASSLGRGETYEQYF. The chain combines TRBV5-5 with TRBJ2-7, with D maybe TRBD1 (7 bases). The CDR3 consists of 15 residues. Germline-derived CDR1 and CDR2 are SGHKS and YYEKEE (reference sequence). The V end lost 0 bases, the J end lost 2 bases, and 12 bases lay between the germline ends.

The J gene is TRBJ2-3, the V gene TRBV5-4; no definite D call. CDR1 is SGHNT, CDR2 YYREEE, per germline (reference sequence). The length of the CDR3 is 15 residues. V lost 0 bases and J 0 bases, leaving 8 bases between the germline ends. The CDR3 DNA follows: TGTGCCAGCAGCTTGGAGTTTAGTAGCACAGATACGCAGTATTTT. Residues: CASSLEFSSTDTQYF. The variable domain in full, completed from reference TRBV5-4 and TRBJ2-3, reads ETGVTQSPTHLIKTRGQQVTLRCSSQSGHNTVSWYQQALGQGPQFIFQYYREEENGRGNFPPRFSGLQFPNYSSELNVNALELDDSALYLCASSLEFSSTDTQYFGPGTRLTVL.

A word on this clone: This CDR3 is also generated by other DNA sequences in the sample. The chain links TRBV27 to TRBJ2-7; D not resolved. Germline V gives CDR1 MNHEY, CDR2 SMNVEV (reference sequence). V was clipped by 3 bases and J by 3 bases, with 9 bases between them. The CDR3 is 13 amino acids. The CDR3 DNA follows: TGTGCCAGCAGTTTTCTTGGCGACTACGAGCAGTACTTC. Protein sequence: CASSFLGDYEQYF.

This clone was detected once. This rearrangement joins TRBV7-9 to TRBJ2-7, with 7 bases matching TRBD2. The CDR3 is 12 residues long. Germline V CDR1 and CDR2: SEHNR, FQNEAQ (reference sequence). V lost 7 bases and J lost 2; bases outside the gene matches: 2. CDR3 nucleotide sequence: TGTGCCAGCACACGGGGGGCCTACGAGCAGTACTTC. Amino acids: CASTRGAYEQYF.

The J gene is TRBJ1-6, the V gene TRBV6-1; 9 bases are shared with TRBD1. V was pared by 2 bases and J by 6 bases, with 17 bases of the junction left unmatched. This CDR3 region has 20 residues. Looked up from germline, CDR1 is MNHNS and CDR2 is SASEGT. DNA of the CDR3: TGTGCCAGCAGTGAATTGAAAAGCCACAGGGGACAGGGCCCTAATTCACCCCTCCACTTT. Translated, it gives CASSELKSHRGQGPNSPLHF.

The rearrangement links TRBV7-3 to TRBJ2-1, with no clear D. Germline CDR1 SGHTA, CDR2 FQGTGA. This CDR3 contains 14 residues. The V end lost 5 bases, the J end lost 1 base, and 9 bases lay between the germline ends. As DNA, the CDR3 is TGTGCCAGCAGCGTCTCCGGATCCTACAATGAGCAGTTCTTC. Its translation: CASSVSGSYNEQFF.

The rearrangement joins TRBV6-6 to TRBJ2-7; D is undetermined. V lost 6 bases to trimming and J lost 7 bases, with 16 bases between them. CDR1 is MNHNY, CDR2 SVGAGI, per germline (reference sequence). CDR3 length: 13 residues. The CDR3 DNA is TGTGCCAGCAGCTCCGGGCCCTTGCGGGAGCAGTACTTC. This translates into CASSSGPLREQYF.

The rearrangement links TRBV2 to TRBJ2-1, with D uncertain. This CDR3 region has 18 residues. V was clipped by 3 bases and J by 8 bases, with 26 bases between them. Germline CDR1 reads SNHLY; CDR2 reads FYNNEI. The CDR3 nucleotides are TGTGCCAGCAGTGAGACCGGAAAGGGCCAGCTTATTTCCGATGAGCAGTTCTTC. Amino acid sequence: CASSETGKGQLISDEQFF.

CDR3 bases: TGCGCCAGCAGCCAAAGGCGGGGGGGCTCAATCTACAATGAGCAGTTCTTC. Protein product: CASSQRRGGSIYNEQFF. The rearrangement uses TRBV4-1 and TRBJ2-1; 9 bases line up with TRBD2. The CDR3 extends over 17 amino acids. The ends lost 2 bases at V and 3 bases at J; junction bases unmatched: 8. The germline gives CDR1 MGHRA, CDR2 YSYEKL.

V usage is TRBV4-1 and J usage is TRBJ2-2, with TRBD1 as a possible D gene (7 bases). V was shortened by 5 bases and J by 0 bases, with 16 bases between the two germline ends. This CDR3 contains 17 residues. Germline values: CDR1 MGHRA, CDR2 YSYEKL. Written as DNA, the CDR3 is TGCGCCAGCAGCGAGAACCCCAGGGGGGCGAACACCGGGGAGCTGTTTTTT. Residues: CASSENPRGANTGELFF.

This chain uses TRBV2 with TRBJ2-7, with 14 bases that match TRBD2. The CDR3 has 16 residues. The ends lost 6 bases at V and 6 bases at J; junction bases unmatched: 10. Per germline, CDR1 SNHLY and CDR2 FYNNEI. The CDR3 nucleotides read TGTGCCAGCAGAGGGACTAGCGGGAGAGGCGGGTCCGAGCAGTACTTC. Protein product: CASRGTSGRGGSEQYF.

The J gene is TRBJ1-1, the V gene TRBV6-6; D unclear. CDR3 length equals 11 residues. Trimming removed 2 bases at V and 8 bases at J, with 6 bases between. CDR1 and CDR2 from the germline V gene are MNHNY and SVGAGI (reference sequence). CDR3 protein: CASSYEEEAFF. In DNA, the CDR3 is TGTGCCAGCAGTTACGAAGAGGAAGCTTTCTTT.

This chain connects TRBV7-9 to TRBJ2-3, with TRBD1 as a possible D gene (5 bases). The CDR3 totals 15 residues. Germline CDR1 and CDR2: SEHNR and FQNEAQ (reference sequence). V gave up 8 bases and J gave up 2 bases, with 17 bases separating them. CDR3 amino acids: CASEVGQFLTDTQYF. As DNA, the CDR3 is TGTGCCAGCGAAGTAGGACAATTCCTCACAGATACGCAGTATTTT.

The chain uses TRBV7-9 and TRBJ1-1; possibly TRBD1 for D (6 bases). Germline CDR1 SEHNR, CDR2 FQNEAQ (reference sequence). Trimming cost V 4 bases and J 10 bases, with 13 bases left between them. CDR3 length equals 12 residues. The CDR3 nucleotides are TGTGCCAGCAGCTGGGACTTAGGGGGAGCTTTCTTT. Translated, it gives CASSWDLGGAFF.

The chain has TRBV7-9 and TRBJ2-1; D might be TRBD2 (6 bases). Germline CDR1 SEHNR, CDR2 FQNEAQ (reference sequence). This CDR3 is built from 14 residues. The V end lost 5 bases, the J end lost 2 bases, and 10 bases lay between the germline ends. The CDR3 sequence is CASSPGTPYNEQFF. The CDR3 coding sequence is TGTGCCAGCAGCCCCGGGACTCCCTACAATGAGCAGTTCTTC.

This chain connects TRBV27 to TRBJ1-2; 9 bases align to TRBD1. The V and J ends lost 5 bases and 4 bases, in that order; junction bases with no gene match: 8. Germline V CDR1 and CDR2: MNHEY, SMNVEV (reference sequence). There are 15 residues in the CDR3. The CDR3 region has the DNA TGTGCCAGCAGTCCCGGGACAGGGAACCTCTATGGCTACACCTTC. It codes for CASSPGTGNLYGYTF.

The chain has TRBV6-1 and TRBJ2-7; D not resolved. Deletions cut 6 bases from V and 1 base from J, with 10 bases between. This CDR3 comprises 13 residues. Germline V gene data show CDR1 as MNHNS and CDR2 as SASEGT. CDR3 sequence: CASRVGSSYEQYF. The CDR3 bases are TGTGCCAGCAGAGTCGGGTCGTCCTACGAGCAGTACTTC.

This clone was detected once. Other DNA sequences from this sample encode an identical CDR3 as well. The V gene is TRBV4-1, the J gene TRBJ2-7; tentatively, D is TRBD1 or TRBD2 (5 bases each). Germline V CDR1 and CDR2: MGHRA, YSYEKL. V dropped 3 bases and J dropped 0 bases, with 12 bases sitting between them. The CDR3 extends over 15 amino acids. The CDR3 region has the DNA TGCGCCAGCAGCCAGAGGGACGGTAGCTCCTACGAGCAGTACTTC. The encoded protein is CASSQRDGSSYEQYF.

This CDR3 is CASSGSAGELFF. DNA of the CDR3: TGTGCCAGCAGCGGATCAGCCGGGGAGCTGTTTTTT. The J gene is TRBJ2-2, the V gene TRBV9; D not resolved. This CDR3 spans 12 amino acids. Germline V gene data show CDR1 as SGDLS and CDR2 as YYNGEE. V was pared by 3 bases and J by 6 bases, with 6 bases between. Drawing the rest from reference TRBV9 and TRBJ2-2, the complete variable domain is DSGVTQTPKHLITATGQRVTLRCSPRSGDLSVYWYQQSLDQGLQFLIQYYNGEERAKGNILERFSAQQFPDLHSELNLSSLELGDSALYFCASSGSAGELFFGEGSRLTVL.

This chain links TRBV28 with TRBJ2-2, with D possibly TRBD1 on 6 matching bases. Germline assignment: CDR1 MDHEN and CDR2 SYDVKM. V was cut by 1 base and J by 7 bases, with 16 bases left in between. This CDR3 region has 16 residues. The CDR3 sequence is CASSLYLREGGGELFF. The CDR3, as DNA: TGTGCCAGCAGTTTATACCTCAGGGAAGGGGGCGGGGAGCTGTTTTTT.

The CDR3 DNA follows: TGCGCCAGCAGCCTCAACGGTCCGGAGGAGGCCCAGTACTTC. The encoded protein is CASSLNGPEEAQYF. The chain is built from TRBV4-1 and TRBJ2-5; tentative D call: TRBD2 (5 bases). Germline V gene lookup returns CDR1 MGHRA and CDR2 YSYEKL. CDR3 size: 14 residues. V was cut by 4 bases and J by 9 bases, with 18 bases left in between.